The text below deals with one T cell receptor beta chain. These data come from a study of blood T cell repertoires in COVID-19. At the level of the study: COVID-19 samples from acute and convalescent phases originated in the United States, Italy and Spain. T cells, B-cell-depleted T cells, or PBMCs supplied cDNA or gDNA.

Participant-reported clinical history was the basis for cohort assignment. Recovered Cohort 3 donors showed two negative PCRs, clearance, or symptom resolution. The CDR3 runs to 14 residues. V gave up 4 bases and J gave up 3 bases, with 10 bases separating them. Germline V lookup: CDR1 SNHLY, CDR2 FYNNEI. The assay was immunoSEQ multiplex PCR, and TCRdb's table has in-frame clones only and misses some. The sample consists of a few hundred thousand clones, around 90% of them appearing once. The V gene is TRBV2, the J gene TRBJ1-3; no clear D gene. This clonotype was sampled from a woman aged 45-65 years who had recovered from COVID-19. The sample consisted of PBMCs or T cells enriched from blood (not recorded which). CDR3 residues: CASSGIRGGNTIYF. As DNA, the CDR3 is TGTGCCAGCAGTGGGATTCGGGGTGGAAACACCATATATTTT.